This T cell receptor (beta chain) stems from a study of OX40 agonist ivuxolimab in advanced cancers. As for the study in general: Recorded diagnoses for dose-escalation patients were hepatocellular carcinoma, melanoma, renal cell or head and neck cancer.

This table comes from immunoSEQ multiplex PCR, and its TCRdb copy is limited to in-frame clones, with some not included. Found here are tens of thousands of clones, under 90% of them singletons; the top ten hold around 1.1%. The germline CDR1 and CDR2 sequences are SQVTM and ANQGSEA. The CDR3 consists of 13 residues. V lost 6 bases and J 1 base, leaving 12 bases between the germline ends. The sequence was collected from an adult with an advanced solid tumor such as melanoma, head and neck, liver or kidney cancer. The sequencing here drew on CD4+ or CD8+ T cells sorted from blood, taken in a trial of the OX40 agonist ivuxolimab. This chain uses TRBV29-1 with TRBJ1-2; TRBD1 might be the D (5 bases). The CDR3 region is CSVVPQGNYGYTF. In DNA, the CDR3 is TGCAGCGTCGTCCCTCAGGGTAACTATGGCTACACCTTC.